Sequencing of this T cell receptor (beta chain) was carried out in a study of control samples from healthy donors and cancer patients. Profiled with immunoSEQ multiplex PCR; TCRdb holds only in-frame clones, not every one. The sample lists under 150,000 clones, less than 90% seen once, with roughly 8.4% in the top ten. Looked up from germline, CDR1 is LGHDT and CDR2 is YNNKEL (reference sequence). There are 17 residues in the CDR3. V was shortened by 0 bases and J by 1 base, with 16 bases between the two germline ends. The sequenced sample consisted of blood. The genes are TRBV3-1 (or the pseudogene TRBV3-2) and TRBJ2-7; D not certain. The receptor was derived from a woman aged 25-40 years in good health. The CDR3 loop reads CASSQDLRKGSSYEQYF. The CDR3 DNA sequence: TGTGCCAGCAGCCAAGATCTTAGGAAAGGTTCTTCCTACGAGCAGTACTTC.